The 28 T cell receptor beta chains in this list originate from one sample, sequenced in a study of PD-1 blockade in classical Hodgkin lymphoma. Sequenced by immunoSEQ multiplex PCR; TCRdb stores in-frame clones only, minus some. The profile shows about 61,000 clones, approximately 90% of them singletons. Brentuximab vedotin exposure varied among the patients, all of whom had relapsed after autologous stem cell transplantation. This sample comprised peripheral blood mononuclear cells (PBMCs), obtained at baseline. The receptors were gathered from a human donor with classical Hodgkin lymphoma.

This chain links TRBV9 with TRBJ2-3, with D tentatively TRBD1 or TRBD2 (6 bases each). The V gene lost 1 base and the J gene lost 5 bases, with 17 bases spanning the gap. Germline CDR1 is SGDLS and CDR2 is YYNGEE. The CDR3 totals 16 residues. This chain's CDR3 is CASSVRGGGGGDTQYF. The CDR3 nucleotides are TGTGCCAGCAGCGTACGGGGCGGAGGAGGGGGAGATACGCAGTATTTT.

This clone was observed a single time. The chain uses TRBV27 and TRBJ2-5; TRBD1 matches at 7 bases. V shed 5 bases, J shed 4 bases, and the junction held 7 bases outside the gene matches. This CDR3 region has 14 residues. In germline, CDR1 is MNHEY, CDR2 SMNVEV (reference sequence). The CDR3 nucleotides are TGTGCCAGCAGTCCCGCGACAGGGTTAGAGACCCAGTACTTC. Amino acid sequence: CASSPATGLETQYF.

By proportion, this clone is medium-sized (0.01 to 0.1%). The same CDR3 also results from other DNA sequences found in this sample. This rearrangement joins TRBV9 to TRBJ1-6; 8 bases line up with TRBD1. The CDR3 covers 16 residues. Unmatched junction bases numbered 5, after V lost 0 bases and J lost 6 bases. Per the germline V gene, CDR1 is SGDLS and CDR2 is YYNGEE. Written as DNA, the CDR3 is TGTGCCAGCAGCGTAGGGCCCGGGACAGGTAATTCACCCCTCCACTTT. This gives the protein CASSVGPGTGNSPLHF.

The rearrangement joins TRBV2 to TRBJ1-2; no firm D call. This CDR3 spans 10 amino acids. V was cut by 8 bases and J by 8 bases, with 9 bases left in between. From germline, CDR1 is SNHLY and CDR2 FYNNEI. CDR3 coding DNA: TGTGCCAGCGCCGAGATCGGCTACACCTTC. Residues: CASAEIGYTF.

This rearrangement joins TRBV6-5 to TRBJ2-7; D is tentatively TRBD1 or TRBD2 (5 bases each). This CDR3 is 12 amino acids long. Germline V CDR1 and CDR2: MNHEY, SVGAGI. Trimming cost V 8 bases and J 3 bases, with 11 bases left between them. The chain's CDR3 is CASSLGDYEQYF. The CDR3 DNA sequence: TGTGCCAGCTCTTTGGGGGACTACGAGCAGTACTTC.

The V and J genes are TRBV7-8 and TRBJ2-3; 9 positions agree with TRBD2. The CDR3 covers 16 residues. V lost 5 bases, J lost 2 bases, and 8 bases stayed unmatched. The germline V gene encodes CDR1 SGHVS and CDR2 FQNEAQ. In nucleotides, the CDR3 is TGTGCCAGCAGCGCCAATGCGGGGGGGCACACAGATACGCAGTATTTT. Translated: CASSANAGGHTDTQYF. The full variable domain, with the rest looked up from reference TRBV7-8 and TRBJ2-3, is GAGVSQSPRYKVAKRGQDVALRCDPISGHVSLFWYQQALGQGPEFLTYFQNEAQLDKSGLPSDRFFAERPEGSVSTLKIQRTQQEDSAVYLCASSANAGGHTDTQYFGPGTRLTVL.

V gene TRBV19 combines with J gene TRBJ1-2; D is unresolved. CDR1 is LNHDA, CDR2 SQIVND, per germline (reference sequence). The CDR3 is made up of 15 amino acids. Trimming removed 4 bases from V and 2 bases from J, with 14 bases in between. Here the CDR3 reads CASSKQHDLNYGYTF. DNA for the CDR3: TGTGCCAGTAGTAAACAACATGACTTAAACTATGGCTACACCTTC. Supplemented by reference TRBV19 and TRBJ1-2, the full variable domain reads DGGITQSPKYLFRKEGQNVTLSCEQNLNHDAMYWYRQDPGQGLRLIYYSQIVNDFQKGDIAEGYSVSREKKESFPLTVTSAQKNPTAFYLCASSKQHDLNYGYTFGSGTRLTVV.

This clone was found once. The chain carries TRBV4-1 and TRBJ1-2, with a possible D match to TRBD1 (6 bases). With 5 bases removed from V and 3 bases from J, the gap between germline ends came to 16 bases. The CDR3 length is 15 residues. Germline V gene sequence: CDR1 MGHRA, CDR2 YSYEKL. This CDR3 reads CASSELQGNHYGYTF. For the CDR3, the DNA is TGCGCCAGCAGCGAGCTACAGGGTAATCACTATGGCTACACCTTC.

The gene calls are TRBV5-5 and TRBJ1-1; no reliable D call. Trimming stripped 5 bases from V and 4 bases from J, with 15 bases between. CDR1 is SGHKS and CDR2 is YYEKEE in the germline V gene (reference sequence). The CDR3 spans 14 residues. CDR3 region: CASRNTSQSTEAFF. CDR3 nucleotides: TGTGCCAGCAGAAATACATCCCAGAGCACTGAAGCTTTCTTT. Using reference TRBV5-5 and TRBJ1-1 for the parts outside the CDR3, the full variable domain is DAGVTQSPTHLIKTRGQQVTLRCSPISGHKSVSWYQQVLGQGPQFIFQYYEKEERGRGNFPDRFSARQFPNYSSELNVNALLLGDSALYLCASRNTSQSTEAFFGQGTRLTVV.

Written as DNA, the CDR3 is TGCGCCAGCAGCCCAGCCTGGGCCTTGGAGACCCAGTACTTC. It translates to CASSPAWALETQYF. This chain connects TRBV5-1 to TRBJ2-5; D uncertain. Germline values: CDR1 SGHRS, CDR2 YFSETQ. Trimming removed 4 bases at V and 5 bases at J, with 15 bases between. This CDR3 has 14 residues.

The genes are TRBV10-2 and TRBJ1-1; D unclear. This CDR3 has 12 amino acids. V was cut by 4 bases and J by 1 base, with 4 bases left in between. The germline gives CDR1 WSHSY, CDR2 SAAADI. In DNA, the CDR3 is TGCGCCAGCAGTGTTGGGAACACTGAAGCTTTCTTT. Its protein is CASSVGNTEAFF.

CDR3 amino acids: CATSRVGAHSYNEQFF. The CDR3 DNA follows: TGTGCCACCAGCAGAGTCGGGGCACACTCCTACAATGAGCAGTTCTTC. V and J are TRBV15 and TRBJ2-1, with D perhaps matching TRBD1 or TRBD2 (5 bases each). V lost 1 base and J 0 bases, leaving 10 bases between the germline ends. This CDR3 comprises 16 residues. Germline CDR1 and CDR2: LNHNV and YYDKDF (reference sequence). Drawing the rest from reference TRBV15 and TRBJ2-1, the complete variable domain is DAMVIQNPRYQVTQFGKPVTLSCSQTLNHNVMYWYQQKSSQAPKLLFHYYDKDFNNEADTPDNFQSRRPNTSFCFLDIRSPGLGDTAMYLCATSRVGAHSYNEQFFGPGTRLTVL.

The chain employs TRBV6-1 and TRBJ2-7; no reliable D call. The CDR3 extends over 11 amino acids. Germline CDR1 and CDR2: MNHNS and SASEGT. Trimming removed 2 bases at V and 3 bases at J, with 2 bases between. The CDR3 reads CASSEYYEQYF. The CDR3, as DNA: TGTGCCAGCAGTGAATACTACGAGCAGTACTTC.

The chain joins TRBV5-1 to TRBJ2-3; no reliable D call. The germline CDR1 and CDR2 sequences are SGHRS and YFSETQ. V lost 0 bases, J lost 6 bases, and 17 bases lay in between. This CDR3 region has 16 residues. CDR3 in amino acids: CASSLVERLPGDTQYF. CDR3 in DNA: TGCGCCAGCAGCTTGGTCGAGCGCCTCCCCGGGGATACGCAGTATTTT.

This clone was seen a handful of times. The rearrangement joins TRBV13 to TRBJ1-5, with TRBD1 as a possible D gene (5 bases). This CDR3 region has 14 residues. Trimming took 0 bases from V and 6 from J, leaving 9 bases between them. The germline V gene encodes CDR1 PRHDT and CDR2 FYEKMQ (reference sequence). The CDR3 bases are TGTGCCAGCAGCTTAGGCGGGGGGAGTCAGCCCCAGCATTTT. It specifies CASSLGGGSQPQHF.

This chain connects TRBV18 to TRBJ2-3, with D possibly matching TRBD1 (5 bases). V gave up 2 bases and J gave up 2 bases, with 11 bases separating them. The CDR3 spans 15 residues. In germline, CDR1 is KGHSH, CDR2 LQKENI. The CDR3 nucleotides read TGTGCCAGCTCACCAGAAAGACAGTCCACAGATACGCAGTATTTT. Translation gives CASSPERQSTDTQYF.

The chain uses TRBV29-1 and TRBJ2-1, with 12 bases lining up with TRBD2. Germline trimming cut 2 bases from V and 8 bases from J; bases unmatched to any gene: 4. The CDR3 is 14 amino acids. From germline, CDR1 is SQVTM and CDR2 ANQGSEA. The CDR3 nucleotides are TGCAGCGTTGAAACTAGCGGGGGGTTTGATGAGCAGTTCTTC. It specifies CSVETSGGFDEQFF.

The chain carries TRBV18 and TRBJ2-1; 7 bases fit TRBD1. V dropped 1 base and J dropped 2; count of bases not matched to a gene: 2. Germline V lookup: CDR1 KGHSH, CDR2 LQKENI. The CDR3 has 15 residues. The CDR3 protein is CASSPRQGTYNEQFF. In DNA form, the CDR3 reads TGTGCCAGCTCACCACGACAGGGTACCTACAATGAGCAGTTCTTC. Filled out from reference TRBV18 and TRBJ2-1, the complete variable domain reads NAGVMQNPRHLVRRRGQEARLRCSPMKGHSHVYWYRQLPEEGLKFMVYLQKENIIDESGMPKERFSAEFPKEGPSILRIQQVVRGDSAAYFCASSPRQGTYNEQFFGPGTRLTVL.

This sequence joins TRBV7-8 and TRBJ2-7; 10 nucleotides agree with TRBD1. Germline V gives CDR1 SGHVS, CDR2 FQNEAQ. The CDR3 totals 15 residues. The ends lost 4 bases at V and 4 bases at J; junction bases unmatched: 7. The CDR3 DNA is TGTGCCAGCAGCTATCTTGGACAGGGGGGGTACGAGCAGTACTTC. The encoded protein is CASSYLGQGGYEQYF.

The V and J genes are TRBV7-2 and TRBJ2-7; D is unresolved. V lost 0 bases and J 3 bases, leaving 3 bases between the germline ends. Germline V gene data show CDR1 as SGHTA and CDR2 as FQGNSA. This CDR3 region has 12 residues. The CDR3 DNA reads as TGTGCCAGCAGCTTAGCGCTCTACGAGCAGTACTTC. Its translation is CASSLALYEQYF.

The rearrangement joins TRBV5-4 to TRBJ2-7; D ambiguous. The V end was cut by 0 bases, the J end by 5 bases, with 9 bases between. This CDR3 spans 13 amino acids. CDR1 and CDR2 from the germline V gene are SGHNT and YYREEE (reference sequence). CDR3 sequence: CASSLGLLDEQYF. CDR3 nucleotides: TGTGCCAGCAGCTTGGGTTTGCTAGACGAGCAGTACTTC.

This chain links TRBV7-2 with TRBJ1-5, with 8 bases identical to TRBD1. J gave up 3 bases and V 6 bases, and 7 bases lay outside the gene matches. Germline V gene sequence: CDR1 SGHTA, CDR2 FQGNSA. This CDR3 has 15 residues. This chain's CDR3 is CASSRGTGFNQPQHF. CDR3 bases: TGTGCCAGCAGTCGGGGGACAGGCTTCAATCAGCCCCAGCATTTT.

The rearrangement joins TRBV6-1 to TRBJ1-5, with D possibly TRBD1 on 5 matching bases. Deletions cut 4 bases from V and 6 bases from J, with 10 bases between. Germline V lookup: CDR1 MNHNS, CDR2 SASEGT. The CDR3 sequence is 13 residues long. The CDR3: CASSGRVSQPQHF. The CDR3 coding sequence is TGTGCCAGCAGTGGCAGGGTAAGTCAGCCCCAGCATTTT.

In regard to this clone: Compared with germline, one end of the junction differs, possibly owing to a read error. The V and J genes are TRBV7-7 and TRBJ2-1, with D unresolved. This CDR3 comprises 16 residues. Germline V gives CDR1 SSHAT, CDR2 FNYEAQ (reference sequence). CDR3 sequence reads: CASSQGPVSSYNEQFF. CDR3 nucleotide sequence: TGTGCTAGCAGCCAAGGGCCGGTAAGCTCCTACAATGAGCAGTTCTTC.

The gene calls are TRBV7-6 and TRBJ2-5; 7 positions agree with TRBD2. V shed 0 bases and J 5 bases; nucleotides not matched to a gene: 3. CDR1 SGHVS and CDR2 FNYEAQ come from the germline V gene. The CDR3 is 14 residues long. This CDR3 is CASSLAAGFETQYF. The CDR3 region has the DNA TGTGCCAGCAGCTTAGCAGCGGGGTTTGAGACCCAGTACTTC.

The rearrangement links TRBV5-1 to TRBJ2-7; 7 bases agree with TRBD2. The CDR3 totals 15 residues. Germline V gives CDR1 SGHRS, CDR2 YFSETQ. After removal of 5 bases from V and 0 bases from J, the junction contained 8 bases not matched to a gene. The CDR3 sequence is CASRPTSPSSYEQYF. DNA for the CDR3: TGCGCCAGCAGGCCGACTAGCCCAAGCTCCTACGAGCAGTACTTC.

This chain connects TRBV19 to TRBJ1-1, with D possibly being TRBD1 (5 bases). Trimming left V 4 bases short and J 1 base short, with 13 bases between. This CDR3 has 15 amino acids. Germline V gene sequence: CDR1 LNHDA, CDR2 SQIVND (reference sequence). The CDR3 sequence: CASSTWGGANTEAFF. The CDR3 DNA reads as TGTGCCAGTAGTACCTGGGGGGGTGCGAACACTGAAGCTTTCTTT.

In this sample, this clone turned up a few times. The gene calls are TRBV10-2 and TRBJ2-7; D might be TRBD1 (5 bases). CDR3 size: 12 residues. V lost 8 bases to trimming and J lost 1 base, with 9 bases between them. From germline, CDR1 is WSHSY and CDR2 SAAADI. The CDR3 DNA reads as TGCGCCAGCGGGGCAAGATCCTACGAGCAGTACTTC. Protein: CASGARSYEQYF.